Below, 15 T cell receptor beta chains from the same sample are listed, as sequenced in a study of blood T cells in healthy people across ages. Alongside a J-beta primer mix, a sample-barcoded 5' primer served in a second PCR lasting roughly 6 to 11 cycles. From the 5' RACE reads, TCRdb called clonotypes with MiXCR, one entry per CDR3 protein. The sample shows about 620,000 distinct CDR3 sequences, around 20% of them seen only once. The sequenced sample consisted of blood. The receptors derive from a man aged 65-85 years in good health.

This clonotype has just a few counts. This chain joins TRBV11-2 and TRBJ2-1; unclear D gene. The DNA end lines up better with TRBJ2-7; the J call may be wrong. The CDR3 contains 13 residues. Per the germline V gene, CDR1 is SGHAT and CDR2 is FQNNGV. As DNA, the CDR3 is TGTGCCAGCAGCTTAGACCACAGAGTGGAGCAGTACTTC. This gives the protein CASSLDHRVEQYF.

In this sample, this clonotype turned up a few times. The chain has TRBV27 and TRBJ2-1; D is possibly TRBD2 (6 bases). The CDR3 has 14 residues. From germline, CDR1 is MNHEY and CDR2 SMNVEV (reference sequence). V lost 8 bases, J lost 5 bases, and 16 bases lay in between. Here the CDR3 DNA reads TGTGCCAGCGCACTGGAGGGGCCCGACAATGAGCAGTTCTTC. This codes for CASALEGPDNEQFF.

This clonotype was seen a handful of times. CDR3 DNA: TGTGCCAGCAGCTATCGCCTCGGGACAGAGAAAGAGACCCAGTACTTC. It yields the protein CASSYRLGTEKETQYF. This chain links TRBV5-4 with TRBJ2-5; TRBD1 matches 7 bases. The V gene's germline CDR1 is SGHNT and CDR2 YYREEE (reference sequence). CDR3 length: 16 residues. Trimming at V came to 3 bases and at J to 3 bases, leaving 11 bases not matched to a gene. Together with reference TRBV5-4 and TRBJ2-5, the CDR3 gives the full variable domain: ETGVTQSPTHLIKTRGQQVTLRCSSQSGHNTVSWYQQALGQGPQFIFQYYREEENGRGNFPPRFSGLQFPNYSSELNVNALELDDSALYLCASSYRLGTEKETQYFGPGTRLLVL.

The V gene is TRBV5-6, the J gene TRBJ2-5; D call uncertain. The J call is doubtful: the DNA matches TRBJ2-1 better. The CDR3 consists of 14 residues. Germline loops: CDR1 SGHDT, CDR2 YYEEEE. The DNA for the CDR3 is TGTGCCAGCAGCCCGGTGGGGATCACTGGGGAGCAGTTCTTC. Protein product: CASSPVGITGEQFF.

The chain is built from TRBV28 and TRBJ2-3, with D unresolved. This CDR3 contains 13 residues. In germline, CDR1 is MDHEN, CDR2 SYDVKM. Trimming left V 2 bases short and J 9 bases short, with 12 bases between. CDR3 bases: TGTGCCAGCAGTTTAAGGGAACCGAGAACGCAGTATTTT. Translation gives CASSLREPRTQYF. The full variable domain, in which reference TRBV28 and TRBJ2-3 provide the parts outside the CDR3, is DVKVTQSSRYLVKRTGEKVFLECVQDMDHENMFWYRQDPGLGLRLIYFSYDVKMKEKGDIPEGYSVSREKKERFSLILESASTNQTSMYLCASSLREPRTQYFGPGTRLTVL.

A few counts support this clonotype. The V and J genes are TRBV28 and TRBJ2-7, with 7 bases identical to TRBD1. This CDR3 contains 12 residues. The germline V gene has CDR1 MDHEN and CDR2 SYDVKM. J gave up 4 bases and V 7 bases, and 4 bases lay outside the gene matches. The CDR3 sequence is CASKSGGYEQYF. CDR3 in DNA: TGTGCCAGCAAGTCAGGGGGATACGAGCAGTACTTC. The full variable domain, completed using reference TRBV28 and TRBJ2-7, is DVKVTQSSRYLVKRTGEKVFLECVQDMDHENMFWYRQDPGLGLRLIYFSYDVKMKEKGDIPEGYSVSREKKERFSLILESASTNQTSMYLCASKSGGYEQYFGPGTRLTVT.

This clonotype was found a few times. This rearrangement joins TRBV7-3 to TRBJ2-3, with D perhaps TRBD2 (5 bases). The germline V gene encodes CDR1 SGHTA and CDR2 FQGTGA. CDR3 size: 13 residues. Trimming left V 2 bases short and J 2 bases short, with 5 bases between. CDR3 nucleotide sequence: TGTGCCAGCAGCTTAGACTACACAGATACGCAGTATTTT. Its protein product is CASSLDYTDTQYF.

The V gene is TRBV29-1, the J gene TRBJ1-4; 8 nucleotides align to TRBD1. V dropped 6 bases and J dropped 10; count of bases not matched to a gene: 13. This CDR3 has 14 residues. Germline assignment: CDR1 SQVTM and CDR2 ANQGSEA. The chain's CDR3 is CSVEPGQGGGKLFF. Written as DNA, the CDR3 is TGCAGCGTCGAACCCGGACAGGGAGGAGGAAAACTGTTTTTT.

This chain links TRBV5-8 with TRBJ1-4, with D possibly being TRBD1 (6 bases). The CDR3 covers 14 residues. Germline V CDR1 and CDR2: SGHTS, YDEGEE. The V end was cut by 4 bases, the J end by 4 bases, with 11 bases between. The CDR3: CASSRGQYNEKLFF. CDR3 DNA sequence: TGTGCCAGCAGCCGCGGACAGTATAATGAAAAACTGTTTTTT. Full variable domain (outside the CDR3, taken from reference TRBV5-8 and TRBJ1-4): EAGVTQSPTHLIKTRGQQATLRCSPISGHTSVYWYQQALGLGLQFLLWYDEGEERNRGNFPPRFSGRQFPNYSSELNVNALELEDSALYLCASSRGQYNEKLFFGSGTQLSVL.

This clonotype was seen at least ten times. The chain recombines TRBV5-6 with TRBJ2-7; D uncertain. Trimming removed 5 bases from V and 6 bases from J, with 12 bases in between. This CDR3 contains 12 residues. The germline CDR1 and CDR2 sequences are SGHDT and YYEEEE. The CDR3 bases are TGTGCCAGCAGTTCCAGATTAGGCGAGCAGTACTTC. Translation: CASSSRLGEQYF. The variable domain in full, with the rest retrieved from reference TRBV5-6 and TRBJ2-7, is DAGVTQSPTHLIKTRGQQVTLRCSPKSGHDTVSWYQQALGQGPQFIFQYYEEEERQRGNFPDRFSGHQFPNYSSELNVNALLLGDSALYLCASSSRLGEQYFGPGTRLTVT.

The chain joins TRBV20-1 to TRBJ2-7; maybe TRBD2 (5 bases). This CDR3 contains 12 residues. V lost 4 bases and J 6 bases, leaving 13 bases between the germline ends. Germline values: CDR1 DFQATT, CDR2 SNEGSKA (reference sequence). CDR3 coding DNA: TGCAGTGCTATTGGGAGAGTCGGCGAGCAGTACTTC. Protein product: CSAIGRVGEQYF.

A few counts support this clonotype. The V call is TRBV29-1, the J call TRBJ2-3; possibly TRBD2 for D (5 bases). The germline V gene encodes CDR1 SQVTM and CDR2 ANQGSEA. V was shortened by 5 bases and J by 2 bases, with 11 bases between the two germline ends. The CDR3 has 13 amino acids. The CDR3 nucleotides read TGCAGCGTTCGCGGGCAGTACACAGATACGCAGTATTTT. Its translation is CSVRGQYTDTQYF.

This clonotype was counted only a few times. The chain links TRBV6-1 to TRBJ2-1, with TRBD1 matching 12 bases. The DNA end lines up better with TRBJ2-5; the J call may be wrong. The CDR3 runs to 15 residues. CDR1 and CDR2 from the germline V gene are MNHNS and SASEGT. The CDR3 sequence is CASSIGTGGLETQYF. The CDR3 coding sequence is TGTGCCAGCAGCATCGGGACAGGGGGCTTGGAGACCCAGTACTTC.

The V and J genes are TRBV5-1 and TRBJ1-1; 8 positions agree with TRBD1. The trim removed 4 bases at V and 1 base at J, leaving 3 bases unmatched. Germline CDR1 reads SGHRS; CDR2 reads YFSETQ. This CDR3 has 14 residues. Here the CDR3 DNA reads TGCGCCAGCAGCCCGGGACAGGCGAACACTGAAGCTTTCTTT. Residues: CASSPGQANTEAFF.

This clonotype was seen only a few times. The rearrangement links TRBV10-3 to TRBJ1-2; TRBD1 is a possible D gene (6 bases). The CDR3 consists of 17 residues. Germline V CDR1 and CDR2: ENHRY, SYGVKD. Between the trimmed V and J ends, which lost 3 bases and 7 bases, there was a span of 24 bases. The CDR3 DNA is TGTGCCATCAGTGAAGGAGGGACGGGACAAATAGACGGTGGCTACACCTTC. Its translation is CAISEGGTGQIDGGYTF.